These T cell receptor beta chains were read from a single sample in a study of OX40 agonist ivuxolimab in advanced cancers. Measured with immunoSEQ multiplex PCR; TCRdb has only the in-frame clones, and not every one. The profile shows about 31,000 clones, 80% to 90% of them singletons. The specimen comprised CD4+ or CD8+ T cells sorted from blood, sampled in a trial of the OX40 agonist ivuxolimab. These receptors came from an adult with an advanced solid tumor such as melanoma, head and neck, liver or kidney cancer. The CDR3 runs from the conserved cysteine through the conserved F or W. Fields, in order: J gene, V gene, D gene, CDR3 length, CDR3 DNA, CDR3 protein. A D gene is named only where the DNA matches it firmly.

j_call: TRBJ2-7
v_call: TRBV27
d_call: TRBD1
cdr3_length: 15
cdr3_nt: TGTGCCAGCAGTTTATCAAACAGGGGGCAACGGGAGCAGTACTTC
cdr3_aa: CASSLSNRGQREQYF

j_call: TRBJ2-1
v_call: TRBV6-1
d_call: TRBD1
cdr3_length: 15
cdr3_nt: TGTGCCAGCAGTGAAGGACAGGGGTTTTACAATGAGCAGTTCTTC
cdr3_aa: CASSEGQGFYNEQFF

j_call: TRBJ2-7
v_call: TRBV5-5
d_call: TRBD2
cdr3_length: 13
cdr3_nt: TGTGCCAGCAGCTTGCCTAGCGGCTACGAGCAGTACTTC
cdr3_aa: CASSLPSGYEQYF

j_call: TRBJ2-7
v_call: TRBV7-9
d_call: TRBD2
cdr3_length: 15
cdr3_nt: TGTGCCAGCAGCTTCTCTGCGGGAGGAACCTACGAGCAGTACTTC
cdr3_aa: CASSFSAGGTYEQYF

j_call: TRBJ1-6
v_call: TRBV27
d_call: -
cdr3_length: 18
cdr3_nt: TGTGCCAGCAGTTCGAGGGGGTGGGCGAGCTCCTATAATTCACCCCTCCACTTT
cdr3_aa: CASSSRGWASSYNSPLHF

j_call: TRBJ2-7
v_call: TRBV13
d_call: -
cdr3_length: 14
cdr3_nt: TGTGCCAGCAGCTCTGAAGGGAGCTCCTACGAGCAGTACTTC
cdr3_aa: CASSSEGSSYEQYF

j_call: TRBJ1-1
v_call: TRBV4-3
d_call: -
cdr3_length: 14
cdr3_nt: TGCGCCAGCAGCCAAGAAGTGTCGTATTCTGAAGCTTTCTTT
cdr3_aa: CASSQEVSYSEAFF

j_call: TRBJ2-7
v_call: TRBV9
d_call: -
cdr3_length: 13
cdr3_nt: TGTGCCAGCAGCCCCCGGGACATCTACGAGCAGTACTTC
cdr3_aa: CASSPRDIYEQYF

j_call: TRBJ2-3
v_call: TRBV7-3
d_call: TRBD2
cdr3_length: 15
cdr3_nt: TGTGCCAGCAGCTTAGGGGACTATAGCACAGATACGCAGTATTTT
cdr3_aa: CASSLGDYSTDTQYF

j_call: TRBJ2-2
v_call: TRBV6-1
d_call: -
cdr3_length: 13
cdr3_nt: TGTGCCAGCCTGAGGGCGGACACCGGGGAGCTGTTTTTT
cdr3_aa: CASLRADTGELFF

j_call: TRBJ2-3
v_call: TRBV28
d_call: -
cdr3_length: 15
cdr3_nt: TGTGCCAGCAGTCCCGATCCCTCTTTTACAGATACGCAGTATTTT
cdr3_aa: CASSPDPSFTDTQYF

j_call: TRBJ2-7
v_call: TRBV5-1
d_call: -
cdr3_length: 13
cdr3_nt: TGCGCCAGCAGCTCCCTAGCTACGTCCGAGCAGTACTTC
cdr3_aa: CASSSLATSEQYF

j_call: TRBJ2-7
v_call: TRBV29-1
d_call: -
cdr3_length: 10
cdr3_nt: TGCAGCGTCCTAAGCTACGAGCAGTACTTC
cdr3_aa: CSVLSYEQYF

j_call: TRBJ2-1
v_call: TRBV19
d_call: TRBD2
cdr3_length: 14
cdr3_nt: TGTGCCAGTGGTCTAGCGGGAGGCTACAATGAGCAGTTCTTC
cdr3_aa: CASGLAGGYNEQFF

j_call: TRBJ2-1
v_call: TRBV25-1
d_call: -
cdr3_length: 12
cdr3_nt: TGTGCCAGCAGTGTGGTAAACAATGAGCAGTTCTTC
cdr3_aa: CASSVVNNEQFF

j_call: TRBJ2-5
v_call: TRBV7-3
d_call: -
cdr3_length: 15
cdr3_nt: TGTGCCAGCAGCGCCTCCGGGACCACGGGAGAGACCCAGTACTTC
cdr3_aa: CASSASGTTGETQYF